The 9 T cell receptor beta chains below were found in one sample sequenced in a study of blood T cell repertoires in COVID-19 (TCRdb year 2020). The library was generated by the immunoSEQ multiplex PCR assay. The immuneACCESS repertoire file appears here via TCRdb, limited to in-frame rearrangements. These files lack a portion of the clones; in checked studies, under half of the deficit traces to unresolved V genes, and the cause of the others is not known. The sample has about 16,000 clones on record, roughly 93% of them singletons. Of the sample, around 5% is held by the ten largest clones. Sequencing was carried out using peripheral blood. The receptors derive from a human donor in a cohort sampled during active COVID-19.

CDR3 loop: CASSPGIGVGGTQYF. Here the CDR3 DNA reads TGTGCCAGCAGCCCCGGAATAGGAGTAGGGGGGACCCAGTACTTC. J is TRBJ2-5 and V is TRBV11-3; maybe TRBD1 (6 bases). This CDR3 is 15 amino acids long. The germline CDR1 and CDR2 sequences are SGHNT and YENEEA. V shed 5 bases and J shed 7 bases, with 20 bases lying between them.

V is TRBV4-3 and J is TRBJ2-1; a possible D gene is TRBD2 (6 bases). Germline CDR1 is LGHNA and CDR2 is YSLEER. This CDR3 has 17 amino acids. V was shortened by 1 base and J by 7 bases, with 20 bases between the two germline ends. In DNA form, the CDR3 reads TGCGCCAGCAGCCAAGGCCCAGCGGGTGAACTACTGAATGAGCAGTTCTTC. It yields the protein CASSQGPAGELLNEQFF.

The chain links TRBV4-3 to TRBJ1-3; 7 bases are shared with TRBD1. The germline CDR1 and CDR2 sequences are LGHNA and YSLEER. V lost 5 bases and J lost 4; bases outside the gene matches: 8. The CDR3 is made up of 15 amino acids. The CDR3 sequence: CASSAPTGLGNTIYF. In nucleotides, the CDR3 is TGCGCCAGCAGCGCACCGACAGGGCTAGGAAACACCATATATTTT.

The rearrangement uses TRBV13 and TRBJ2-7, with D uncertain. The CDR3 is 15 residues long. V gave up 0 bases and J gave up 2 bases, with 11 bases separating them. Germline V gene data show CDR1 as PRHDT and CDR2 as FYEKMQ (reference sequence). The CDR3 coding sequence is TGTGCCAGCAGCTTAGGTCGTGGGCTCCCCTACGAGCAGTACTTC. This encodes CASSLGRGLPYEQYF.

The chain uses TRBV5-6 and TRBJ1-2; D not certain. CDR1 is SGHDT and CDR2 is YYEEEE in the germline V gene. Trimming pared 0 bases from V and 1 base from J, leaving 7 bases between. The CDR3 runs to 14 residues. This chain's CDR3 is CASSLGNSNYGYTF. As DNA, the CDR3 is TGTGCCAGCAGCTTGGGAAACAGTAACTATGGCTACACCTTC.

Turning to this clone: At one boundary the junction diverges from the germline segment, which might be a read error. The chain employs TRBV7-7 and TRBJ2-5; D call uncertain. This CDR3 comprises 13 residues. CDR1 is SSHAT and CDR2 is FNYEAQ in the germline V gene (reference sequence). CDR3 amino acids: CASSSLIQETQYF. CDR3 nucleotide sequence: TGTGCTAGCAGCTCCCTAATCCAAGAGACCCAGTACTTC.

V and J are TRBV11-2 and TRBJ1-2; 9 bases fit TRBD1. Per germline, CDR1 SGHAT and CDR2 FQNNGV. With 1 base clipped from V and 7 bases from J, the junction kept 4 bases outside the gene matches. The CDR3 is made up of 14 amino acids. This chain's CDR3 is CASSLGDRVRGYTF. CDR3 in DNA: TGTGCCAGCAGCTTAGGGGACAGGGTTCGTGGCTACACCTTC.

The CDR3 DNA sequence: TGTGCCAGCAGCTTAGCCCCAGGGTCTAGCTATGGCTACACCTTC. Translation: CASSLAPGSSYGYTF. The rearrangement links TRBV11-2 to TRBJ1-2, with D perhaps TRBD1 (5 bases). Per germline, CDR1 SGHAT and CDR2 FQNNGV. Trimming stripped 1 base from V and 4 bases from J, with 13 bases between. The CDR3 totals 15 residues.

This chain links TRBV6-2 or TRBV6-3 with TRBJ2-5; TRBD2 agrees at 13 bases. The germline V gene has CDR1 MNHEY and CDR2 SVGEGT. Germline trimming cut 2 bases from V and 4 bases from J; bases unmatched to any gene: 10. The CDR3 is 18 residues long. In DNA form, the CDR3 reads TGTGCCAGCAGTTACCCCGGGACTAGCGGGGTTGGGGGAGAGACCCAGTACTTC. This codes for CASSYPGTSGVGGETQYF.